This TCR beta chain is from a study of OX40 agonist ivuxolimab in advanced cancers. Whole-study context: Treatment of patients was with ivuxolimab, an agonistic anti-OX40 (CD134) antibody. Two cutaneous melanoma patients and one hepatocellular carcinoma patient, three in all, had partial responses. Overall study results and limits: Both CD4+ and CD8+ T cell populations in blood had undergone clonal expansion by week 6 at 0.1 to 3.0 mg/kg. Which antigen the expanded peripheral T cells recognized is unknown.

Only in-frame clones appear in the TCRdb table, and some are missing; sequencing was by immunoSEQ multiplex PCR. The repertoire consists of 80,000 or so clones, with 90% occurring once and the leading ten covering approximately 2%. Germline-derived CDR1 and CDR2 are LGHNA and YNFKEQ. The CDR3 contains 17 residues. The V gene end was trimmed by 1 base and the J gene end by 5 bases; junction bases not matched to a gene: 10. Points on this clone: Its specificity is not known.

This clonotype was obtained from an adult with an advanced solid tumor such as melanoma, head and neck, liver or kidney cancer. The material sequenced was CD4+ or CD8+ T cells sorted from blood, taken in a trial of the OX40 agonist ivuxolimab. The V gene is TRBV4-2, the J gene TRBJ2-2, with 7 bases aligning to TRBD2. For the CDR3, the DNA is TGTGCCAGCAGCCAAGGGGCCTTAGCGGGTTTTACCGGGGAGCTGTTTTTT. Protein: CASSQGALAGFTGELFF.